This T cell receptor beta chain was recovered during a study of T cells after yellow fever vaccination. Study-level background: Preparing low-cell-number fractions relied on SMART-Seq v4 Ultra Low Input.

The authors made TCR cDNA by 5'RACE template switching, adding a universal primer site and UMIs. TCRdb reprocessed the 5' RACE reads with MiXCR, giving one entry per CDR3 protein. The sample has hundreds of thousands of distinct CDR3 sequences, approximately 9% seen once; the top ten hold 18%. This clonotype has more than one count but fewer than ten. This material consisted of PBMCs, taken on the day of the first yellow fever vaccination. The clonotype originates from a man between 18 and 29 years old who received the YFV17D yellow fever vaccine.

The CDR3, as DNA: TGTGCCAGCACCTACTCGGGAGGCACAGATACGCAGTATTTT. As protein: CASTYSGGTDTQYF. The chain is built from TRBV7-2 and TRBJ2-3; D perhaps matches TRBD2 (6 bases). The ends were cut back, 7 bases at V and 1 base at J, with 12 bases in the middle. Germline CDR1 is SGHTA and CDR2 is FQGNSA. The CDR3 totals 14 residues.